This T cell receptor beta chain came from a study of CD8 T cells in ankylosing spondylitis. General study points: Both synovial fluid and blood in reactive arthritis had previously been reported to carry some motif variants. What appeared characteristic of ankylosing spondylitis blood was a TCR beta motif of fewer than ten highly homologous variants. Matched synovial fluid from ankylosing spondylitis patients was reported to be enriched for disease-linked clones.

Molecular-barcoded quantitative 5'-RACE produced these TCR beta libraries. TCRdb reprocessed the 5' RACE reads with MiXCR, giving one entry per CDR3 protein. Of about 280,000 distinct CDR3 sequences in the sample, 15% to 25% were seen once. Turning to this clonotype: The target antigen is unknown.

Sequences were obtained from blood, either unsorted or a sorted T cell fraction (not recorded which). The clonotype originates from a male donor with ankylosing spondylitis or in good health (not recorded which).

CDR3 in DNA: TGTGCCAGCAGGTTAGGGGATACGCAGTATTTT. This encodes CASRLGDTQYF. This chain joins TRBV6-2 or TRBV6-3 and TRBJ2-3, with D hard to call. V lost 6 bases to trimming and J lost 6 bases, with 7 bases between them. CDR3 length equals 11 residues. CDR1 is MNHEY, CDR2 SVGEGT, per germline.